What follows describes a single T cell receptor (beta chain). The data stem from a study of Graves' ophthalmopathy and Graves' hyperthyroidism. CDR3 regions of TCR beta were amplified from RNA transcripts. Second-round multiplex PCR followed a first-round RT-PCR using HTBI primers. TCRdb ran MiXCR on the multiplex PCR reads and lists one entry per CDR3 protein. The sample has over a million distinct CDR3 sequences; roughly 35% are singletons. Germline-derived CDR1 and CDR2 are MDHEN and SYDVKM. This CDR3 is 15 amino acids long. Trimming took off 5 bases at V and 3 bases at J, with 14 bases between the two ends.

This receptor was identified in an adult man with Graves' hyperthyroidism. V and J are TRBV28 and TRBJ1-5; D is unclear. Input material: peripheral blood or thyroid tissue (not recorded which). The CDR3 coding sequence is TGTGCCAGCAGTGTCCAAGAGGGTGTCAATCAGCCCCAGCATTTT. It is translated as CASSVQEGVNQPQHF.